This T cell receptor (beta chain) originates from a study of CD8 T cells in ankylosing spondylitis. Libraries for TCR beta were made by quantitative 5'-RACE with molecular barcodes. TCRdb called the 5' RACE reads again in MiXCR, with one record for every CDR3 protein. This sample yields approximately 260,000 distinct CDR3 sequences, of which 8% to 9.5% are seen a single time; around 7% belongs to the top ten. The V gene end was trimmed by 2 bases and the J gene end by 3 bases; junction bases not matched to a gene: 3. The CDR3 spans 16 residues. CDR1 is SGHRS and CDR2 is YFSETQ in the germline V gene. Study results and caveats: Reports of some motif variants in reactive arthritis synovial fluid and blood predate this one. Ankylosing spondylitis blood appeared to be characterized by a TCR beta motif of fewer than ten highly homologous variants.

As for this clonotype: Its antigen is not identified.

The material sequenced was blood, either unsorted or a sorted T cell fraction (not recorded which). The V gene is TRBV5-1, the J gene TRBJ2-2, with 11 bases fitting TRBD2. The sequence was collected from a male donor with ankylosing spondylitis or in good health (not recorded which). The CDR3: CASSFSSGGYTGELFF. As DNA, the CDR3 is TGCGCCAGCAGCTTCTCTAGCGGGGGGTACACCGGGGAGCTGTTTTTT.